This is a list of T cell receptor beta chains from one sample in a study of vaccination and CD4 T cells after COVID-19. Their antigens remain unidentified. TCRdb re-called the PCR reads through MiXCR, storing one row per CDR3 protein. The sample holds 3,000 or so distinct CDR3 sequences, just under 25% seen once. What was sequenced was CD4+ T cells from blood, cultured in vitro. All receptors derive from a human donor who had recovered from COVID-19. CDR3s include the opening cysteine and the closing phenylalanine or tryptophan. D genes are given only for firm matches.

d_call: .; v_call: TRBV11-3; j_call: TRBJ2-3; cdr3_aa: CASSLWGRTQYF
d_call: .; v_call: TRBV7-9; j_call: TRBJ2-7; cdr3_aa: CASTRDSGDREQYF
d_call: .; v_call: TRBV10-3; j_call: TRBJ2-7; cdr3_aa: CAISETMGHYEQYF
d_call: .; v_call: TRBV19; j_call: TRBJ1-1; cdr3_aa: CASSILGPSAEAFF
d_call: .; v_call: TRBV20-1; j_call: TRBJ1-6; cdr3_aa: CSARKSSYNSPLHF
d_call: TRBD2; v_call: TRBV3-1; j_call: TRBJ2-7; cdr3_aa: CASSRLAGVSEQYF
d_call: .; v_call: TRBV5-1; j_call: TRBJ1-2; cdr3_aa: CASSWQGPPGDGYTF
d_call: .; v_call: TRBV12-3/TRBV12-4; j_call: TRBJ2-7; cdr3_aa: CASSPDFVLTYEQYF
d_call: TRBD1; v_call: TRBV30; j_call: TRBJ1-4; cdr3_aa: CAWAYRGPQKLFF
d_call: TRBD1; v_call: TRBV6-5; j_call: TRBJ2-7; cdr3_aa: CASSYSAHLQGAEQYF
d_call: TRBD2; v_call: TRBV20-1; j_call: TRBJ2-3; cdr3_aa: CSARDRLAGLHGDTQYF
d_call: .; v_call: TRBV11-2; j_call: TRBJ2-7; cdr3_aa: CASSSSGSEQYF
d_call: TRBD2; v_call: TRBV7-2; j_call: TRBJ2-5; cdr3_aa: CASSLALGGGSRETQYF
d_call: .; v_call: TRBV30; j_call: TRBJ1-6; cdr3_aa: CAWSFGTFNSPLHF
d_call: .; v_call: TRBV7-8; j_call: TRBJ2-2; cdr3_aa: CASSLALLARNTGELFF
d_call: .; v_call: TRBV24-1; j_call: TRBJ2-2; cdr3_aa: CATSGSGTVSTGELFF
d_call: TRBD2; v_call: TRBV20-1; j_call: TRBJ2-3; cdr3_aa: CSARDWGLAGTFTTDTQYF
d_call: .; v_call: TRBV20-1; j_call: TRBJ1-2; cdr3_aa: CSALNAYGYTF
d_call: .; v_call: TRBV10-1; j_call: TRBJ1-6; cdr3_aa: CASRTVPYNSPLHF
d_call: TRBD1; v_call: TRBV11-3; j_call: TRBJ2-2; cdr3_aa: CASSFGTERTGELFF
d_call: .; v_call: TRBV9; j_call: TRBJ2-5; cdr3_aa: CASSRGVQPQETQYF
d_call: TRBD1; v_call: TRBV20-1; j_call: TRBJ1-1; cdr3_aa: CSASNPGQGGTEAFF
d_call: TRBD1; v_call: TRBV11-1; j_call: TRBJ2-1; cdr3_aa: CASSFWTGIVYEQFF
d_call: .; v_call: TRBV6-1; j_call: TRBJ1-5; cdr3_aa: CASSEAGGGSNQPQHF
d_call: .; v_call: TRBV12-5; j_call: TRBJ2-2; cdr3_aa: CASGFWGAGDTGELFF
d_call: .; v_call: TRBV20-1; j_call: TRBJ1-6; cdr3_aa: CSARDAVFGQLTSPLHF
d_call: .; v_call: TRBV5-8; j_call: TRBJ2-3; cdr3_aa: CASSLGASSTDTQYF
d_call: .; v_call: TRBV19; j_call: TRBJ2-6; cdr3_aa: CASSIAGSDGWEPGANVLTF
d_call: TRBD1; v_call: TRBV29-1; j_call: TRBJ2-7; cdr3_aa: CSVRDRAHSEQYF
d_call: .; v_call: TRBV20-1; j_call: TRBJ1-6; cdr3_aa: CSALGFGRANSPLHF
d_call: TRBD1; v_call: TRBV20-1; j_call: TRBJ1-1; cdr3_aa: CSARQGAFTEAFF
d_call: .; v_call: TRBV2; j_call: TRBJ2-4; cdr3_aa: CASSPGPKVIQYF
d_call: .; v_call: TRBV19; j_call: TRBJ2-5; cdr3_aa: CASSIGGSTQETQYF
d_call: .; v_call: TRBV6-1; j_call: TRBJ1-4; cdr3_aa: CASSAMGSANKKLFF
d_call: TRBD1; v_call: TRBV18; j_call: TRBJ2-7; cdr3_aa: CASSPPDRSSYEQYF
d_call: .; v_call: TRBV7-9; j_call: TRBJ2-3; cdr3_aa: CASSDIGRNTDTQYF
d_call: TRBD1; v_call: TRBV4-3; j_call: TRBJ2-1; cdr3_aa: CASSQEVYGTGRINEQFF
d_call: .; v_call: TRBV5-1; j_call: TRBJ2-7; cdr3_aa: CASSLTISSYEQYF
d_call: .; v_call: TRBV6-2/TRBV6-3; j_call: TRBJ2-7; cdr3_aa: CASIPSWGGRPTYEQYF
d_call: .; v_call: TRBV7-3; j_call: TRBJ2-1; cdr3_aa: CASSFEAGRSLTYNEQFF
d_call: .; v_call: TRBV2; j_call: TRBJ1-2; cdr3_aa: CASSERENGYTF
d_call: .; v_call: TRBV4-2; j_call: TRBJ1-6; cdr3_aa: CASSQDRGAGPPLHF
d_call: .; v_call: TRBV6-1; j_call: TRBJ2-6; cdr3_aa: CASEYRAGANVLTF
d_call: .; v_call: TRBV5-4; j_call: TRBJ2-3; cdr3_aa: CASSLGQTISLMHTQYF
d_call: .; v_call: TRBV11-2; j_call: TRBJ2-7; cdr3_aa: CASSFRTSHSYEQYF
d_call: .; v_call: TRBV4-3; j_call: TRBJ1-1; cdr3_aa: CASIPWTVNTEAFF
d_call: .; v_call: TRBV18; j_call: TRBJ2-2; cdr3_aa: CASSQIDTGELFF
d_call: .; v_call: TRBV10-3; j_call: TRBJ2-5; cdr3_aa: CAISEPTQKGETQYF
d_call: TRBD1; v_call: TRBV9; j_call: TRBJ2-2; cdr3_aa: CASSPRDRSNTGELFF